Following are 21 T cell receptor beta chains from one sample sequenced in a study of blood T cell repertoires in COVID-19. The method was immunoSEQ multiplex PCR; TCRdb's version includes in-frame clones alone and lacks a portion of them. The table shows 190,000 or so clones, with 90% occurring only once. Input material: peripheral blood. Source of these receptors: a man aged 45 to 65 with acute or convalescent COVID-19.

This chain joins TRBV12-5 and TRBJ2-1; TRBD2 matches at 9 bases. The CDR3 is made up of 13 amino acids. From germline, CDR1 is LGHNT and CDR2 FRNRAP. The V segment lost 6 bases and the J segment 6 bases; nucleotides outside the gene matches: 3. The CDR3 DNA reads TGTGCTAGTGGGGCGGGAGGGATCAATGAGCAGTTCTTC. It encodes CASGAGGINEQFF. Filled out from reference TRBV12-5 and TRBJ2-1, the complete variable domain reads DARVTQTPRHKVTEMGQEVTMRCQPILGHNTVFWYRQTMMQGLELLAYFRNRAPLDDSGMPKDRFSAEMPDATLATLKIQPSEPRDSAVYFCASGAGGINEQFFGPGTRLTVL.

This chain joins TRBV12-3 or TRBV12-4 and TRBJ1-6; D unresolved. The CDR3 has 12 residues. V was pared by 4 bases and J by 9 bases, with 7 bases between. CDR3 residues: CASSSPFSPLHF. Here the CDR3 DNA reads TGTGCCAGCAGTTCCCCTTTTTCACCCCTCCACTTT.

The V call is TRBV5-1, the J call TRBJ2-1, with 8 nucleotides matching TRBD2. V lost 0 bases to trimming and J lost 3 bases; unmatched junction nucleotides: 5. CDR1 and CDR2 (germline): SGHRS, YFSETQ. The CDR3 is 16 amino acids. CDR3 sequence (DNA): TGCGCCAGCAGCTTGGTCGCGGGAGGCCTCTACAATGAGCAGTTCTTC. As protein: CASSLVAGGLYNEQFF.

Here the CDR3 DNA reads TGTGCCAGCAGCTTGCTTGGCCCGCAAGAGACCCAGTACTTC. This encodes CASSLLGPQETQYF. The chain recombines TRBV5-5 with TRBJ2-5; D gene uncertain. This CDR3 has 14 amino acids. Trimming took 1 base from V and 2 from J, leaving 9 bases between them. Looked up from germline, CDR1 is SGHKS and CDR2 is YYEKEE (reference sequence).

The chain's CDR3 is CASSVPTGNNEQFF. CDR3 bases: TGTGCCAGCAGCGTCCCCACAGGGAACAATGAGCAGTTCTTC. The chain employs TRBV9 and TRBJ2-1, with a weak D call TRBD1 (6 bases). V was pared by 2 bases and J by 5 bases, with 11 bases between. The CDR3 has 14 amino acids. CDR1 SGDLS and CDR2 YYNGEE come from the germline V gene. Full variable domain (remainder filled in from reference TRBV9 and TRBJ2-1): DSGVTQTPKHLITATGQRVTLRCSPRSGDLSVYWYQQSLDQGLQFLIQYYNGEERAKGNILERFSAQQFPDLHSELNLSSLELGDSALYFCASSVPTGNNEQFFGPGTRLTVL.

This clone was seen a single time. The chain links TRBV24-1 to TRBJ2-7; TRBD1 matches 7 bases. Per germline, CDR1 KGHDR and CDR2 SFDVKD. The length of the CDR3 is 19 residues. V shed 4 bases, J shed 3 bases, and the junction held 20 bases outside the gene matches. CDR3: CATSEWDRPLVRYYYEQYF. As DNA, the CDR3 is TGTGCCACCAGTGAGTGGGACAGACCCTTAGTGAGGTACTACTACGAGCAGTACTTC.

The chain combines TRBV5-8 with TRBJ2-3, with TRBD1 matching over 9 bases. This CDR3 comprises 16 residues. Germline V CDR1 and CDR2: SGHTS, YDEGEE. V was pared by 0 bases and J by 4 bases, with 6 bases of the junction left unmatched. CDR3 region: CASSLGQGVIADTQYF. CDR3 in DNA: TGTGCCAGCAGCTTGGGACAGGGGGTTATCGCAGATACGCAGTATTTT. The full variable domain, rest sourced from reference TRBV5-8 and TRBJ2-3, is EAGVTQSPTHLIKTRGQQATLRCSPISGHTSVYWYQQALGLGLQFLLWYDEGEERNRGNFPPRFSGRQFPNYSSELNVNALELEDSALYLCASSLGQGVIADTQYFGPGTRLTVL.

This clone was detected only once. The chain couples TRBV27 to TRBJ1-2, with 8 bases matching TRBD1. Germline CDR1 and CDR2: MNHEY and SMNVEV (reference sequence). The CDR3 is 15 amino acids. The V gene end was trimmed by 6 bases and the J gene end by 4 bases; junction bases not matched to a gene: 10. CDR3 sequence (DNA): TGTGCCAGCAGCCCGGGACAGGCTTGGGGCTATGGCTACACCTTC. Its translation: CASSPGQAWGYGYTF.

This chain links TRBV28 with TRBJ2-2; D possibly corresponds to TRBD1 (6 bases). From germline, CDR1 is MDHEN and CDR2 SYDVKM. V was clipped by 6 bases and J by 1 base, with 15 bases between them. This CDR3 is built from 16 residues. CDR3 DNA: TGTGCCAGCAGGCGCGGACAGTACCAGAACACCGGGGAGCTGTTTTTT. It yields the protein CASRRGQYQNTGELFF.

V and J are TRBV28 and TRBJ1-5; D is perhaps TRBD1 (5 bases). CDR1 and CDR2 (germline): MDHEN, SYDVKM. With 9 bases removed from V and 3 bases from J, the gap between germline ends came to 15 bases. This CDR3 is built from 14 residues. CDR3 DNA sequence: TGTGCCAGTGGGTCGGGGGGATCCAATCAGCCCCAGCATTTT. It yields the protein CASGSGGSNQPQHF.

This clone has a single count. The V gene is TRBV7-2, the J gene TRBJ2-7; possible D gene TRBD1, 5 bases. CDR3 length: 15 residues. V lost 0 bases, J lost 0 bases, and 9 bases lay in between. Germline V gives CDR1 SGHTA, CDR2 FQGNSA. CDR3 sequence: CASSLASGSSYEQYV. CDR3 DNA: TGTGCCAGCAGCTTAGCGTCAGGGTCCTCCTACGAGCAGTACGTC.

In its sample, this clone was seen a few times. J is TRBJ2-1 and V is TRBV5-4; TRBD1 matches 12 bases. V was clipped by 6 bases and J by 9 bases; unmatched bases: 4. The V gene's germline CDR1 is SGHNT and CDR2 YYREEE (reference sequence). CDR3 size: 13 residues. In nucleotides, the CDR3 is TGTGCCAGCACCAGGGACAGGGGGCTTGAGCAGTTCTTC. As protein: CASTRDRGLEQFF.

J is TRBJ1-4 and V is TRBV3-1 (or the pseudogene TRBV3-2); 8 positions match TRBD1. After removal of 4 bases from V and 5 bases from J, the junction contained 9 bases not matched to a gene. Germline V gives CDR1 LGHDT, CDR2 YNNKEL (reference sequence). The CDR3 totals 16 residues. CDR3 amino acids: CASSRGRGPLNEKLFF. Here the CDR3 DNA reads TGTGCCAGCAGCCGGGGCAGGGGGCCTTTGAATGAAAAACTGTTTTTT.

The chain links TRBV29-1 to TRBJ2-3, with D perhaps TRBD2 (6 bases). This CDR3 has 16 amino acids. Per the germline V gene, CDR1 is SQVTM and CDR2 is ANQGSEA. Trimming shortened V by 5 bases and J by 4 bases, and 22 bases separated the two germline ends. The CDR3 DNA reads as TGCAGCGTTTGGTTCCCCCCAGGACTAATCGCAGATACGCAGTATTTT. Protein: CSVWFPPGLIADTQYF.

V usage is TRBV29-1 and J usage is TRBJ1-2; TRBD1 is a possible D gene (5 bases). This CDR3 is built from 12 residues. Per the germline V gene, CDR1 is SQVTM and CDR2 is ANQGSEA. DNA for the CDR3: TGCGGGGGGGACGGAGCTAACTATGGCTACACCTTC. Its protein is CGGDGANYGYTF. The complete variable domain, with remaining parts taken from reference TRBV29-1 and TRBJ1-2, reads SAVISQKPSRDICQRGTSLTIQCQVDSQVTMMFWYRQQPGQSLTLIATANQGSEATYESGFVIDKFPISRPNLTFSTLTVSNMSPEDSSIYLCGGDGANYGYTFGSGTRLTVV.

The chain combines TRBV11-1 with TRBJ1-1; D is uncertain. Germline V lookup: CDR1 SGHAT, CDR2 FQDESV (reference sequence). The length of the CDR3 is 13 residues. V lost 4 bases to trimming and J lost 7 bases, with 13 bases between them. The CDR3 is CASSSRVTGEAFF. The CDR3, as DNA: TGTGCCAGCAGCTCTAGAGTAACGGGTGAAGCTTTCTTT.

This rearrangement joins TRBV5-8 to TRBJ1-1, with D possibly matching TRBD1 (5 bases). The CDR3 length is 16 residues. Germline CDR1 reads SGHTS; CDR2 reads YDEGEE. Trimming left V 5 bases short and J 1 base short, with 18 bases between. The CDR3: CASSMGPLGWNTEAFF. DNA of the CDR3: TGTGCCAGCAGTATGGGGCCTCTAGGTTGGAACACTGAAGCTTTCTTT.

The chain carries TRBV19 and TRBJ1-1; TRBD1 matches 10 bases. The CDR3 covers 15 residues. The ends lost 4 bases at V and 1 base at J; junction bases unmatched: 3. The germline V gene has CDR1 LNHDA and CDR2 SQIVND (reference sequence). Here the CDR3 DNA reads TGTGCCAGTAGTACTAGACAGGGGGCGAACACTGAAGCTTTCTTT. Its translation is CASSTRQGANTEAFF.

As concerns this clone: Additional DNA sequences in this sample encode the identical CDR3. The chain couples TRBV6-5 to TRBJ1-1; 7 nucleotides agree with TRBD1. Trimming removed 8 bases from V and 3 bases from J; junction bases left unmatched: 3. The CDR3 totals 12 residues. Germline V gene data show CDR1 as MNHEY and CDR2 as SVGAGI. The CDR3 sequence is CASRTGDTEAFF. CDR3 nucleotide sequence: TGTGCCAGCCGGACAGGTGACACTGAAGCTTTCTTT.

The chain employs TRBV19 and TRBJ1-5; 10 nucleotides agree with TRBD1. There are 15 residues in the CDR3. Germline-derived CDR1 and CDR2 are LNHDA and SQIVND (reference sequence). Trimming at V came to 5 bases and at J to 3 bases, leaving 4 bases not matched to a gene. The CDR3 protein is CASSLGQGNNQPQHF. CDR3 sequence (DNA): TGTGCCAGTAGTCTGGGACAGGGGAACAATCAGCCCCAGCATTTT.

CDR3 in amino acids: CASSLTGGWTEAFF. The CDR3 DNA is TGTGCCAGCAGTTTAACAGGGGGTTGGACTGAAGCTTTCTTT. The chain couples TRBV28 to TRBJ1-1; 8 bases match TRBD1. The CDR3 is 14 residues long. The V segment lost 2 bases and the J segment 5 bases; nucleotides outside the gene matches: 4. Germline loops: CDR1 MDHEN, CDR2 SYDVKM.